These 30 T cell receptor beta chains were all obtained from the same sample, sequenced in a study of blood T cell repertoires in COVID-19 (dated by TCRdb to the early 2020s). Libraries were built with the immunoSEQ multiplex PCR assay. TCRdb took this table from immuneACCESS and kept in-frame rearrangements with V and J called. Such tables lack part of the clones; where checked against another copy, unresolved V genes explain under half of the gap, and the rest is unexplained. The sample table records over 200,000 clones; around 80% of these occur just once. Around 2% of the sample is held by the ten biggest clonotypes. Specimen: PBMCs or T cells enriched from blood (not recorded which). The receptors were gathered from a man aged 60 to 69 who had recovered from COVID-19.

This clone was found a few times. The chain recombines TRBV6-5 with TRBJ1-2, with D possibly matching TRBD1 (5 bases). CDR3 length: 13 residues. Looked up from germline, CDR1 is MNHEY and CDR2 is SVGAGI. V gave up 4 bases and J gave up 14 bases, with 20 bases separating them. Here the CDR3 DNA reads TGTGCCAGCAGTTCAGGCGGGGGGAGAGTGTGGACCTTC. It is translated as CASSSGGGRVWTF.

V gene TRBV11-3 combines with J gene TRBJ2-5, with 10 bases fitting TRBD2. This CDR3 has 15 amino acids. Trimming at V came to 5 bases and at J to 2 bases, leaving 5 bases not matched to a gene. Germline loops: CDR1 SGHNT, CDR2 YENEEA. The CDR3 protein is CASSPGLAPQETQYF. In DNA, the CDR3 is TGTGCCAGCAGCCCGGGACTAGCGCCTCAAGAGACCCAGTACTTC. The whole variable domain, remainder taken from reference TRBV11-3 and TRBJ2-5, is EAGVVQSPRYKIIEKKQPVAFWCNPISGHNTLYWYLQNLGQGPELLIRYENEEAVDDSQLPKDRFSAERLKGVDSTLKIQPAELGDSAVYLCASSPGLAPQETQYFGPGTRLLVL.

CDR3 residues: CASSSSDRAGNTIYF. DNA for the CDR3: TGTGCCAGCAGCTCAAGCGACAGGGCTGGAAACACCATATATTTT. This rearrangement joins TRBV7-2 to TRBJ1-3; 7 bases agree with TRBD1. CDR3 length equals 15 residues. V was pared by 4 bases and J by 2 bases, with 5 bases of the junction left unmatched. Per the germline V gene, CDR1 is SGHTA and CDR2 is FQGNSA. Variable domain in full (rest from reference TRBV7-2 and TRBJ1-3): GAGVSQSPSNKVTEKGKDVELRCDPISGHTALYWYRQSLGQGLEFLIYFQGNSAPDKSGLPSDRFSAERTGGSVSTLTIQRTQQEDSAVYLCASSSSDRAGNTIYFGEGSWLTVV.

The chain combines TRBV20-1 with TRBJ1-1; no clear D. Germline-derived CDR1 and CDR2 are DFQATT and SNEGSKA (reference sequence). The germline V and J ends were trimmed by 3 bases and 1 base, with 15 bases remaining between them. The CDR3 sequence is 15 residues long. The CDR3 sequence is CSASLSRPTNTEAFF. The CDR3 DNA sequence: TGCAGTGCTAGTCTTTCCAGGCCTACGAACACTGAAGCTTTCTTT.

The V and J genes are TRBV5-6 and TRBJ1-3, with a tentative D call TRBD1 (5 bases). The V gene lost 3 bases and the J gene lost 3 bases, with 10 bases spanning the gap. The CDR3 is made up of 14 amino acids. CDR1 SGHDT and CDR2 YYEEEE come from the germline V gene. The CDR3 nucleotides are TGTGCCAGCAGCTCCCTGGGGGGTGGAAACACCATATATTTT. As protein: CASSSLGGGNTIYF.

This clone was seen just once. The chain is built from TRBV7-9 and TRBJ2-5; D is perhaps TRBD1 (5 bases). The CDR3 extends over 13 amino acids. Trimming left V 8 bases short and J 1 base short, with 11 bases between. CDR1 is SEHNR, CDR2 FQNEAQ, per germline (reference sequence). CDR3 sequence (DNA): TGTGCCAGCCGTTACAGGAGCCAAGAGACCCAGTACTTC. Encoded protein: CASRYRSQETQYF.

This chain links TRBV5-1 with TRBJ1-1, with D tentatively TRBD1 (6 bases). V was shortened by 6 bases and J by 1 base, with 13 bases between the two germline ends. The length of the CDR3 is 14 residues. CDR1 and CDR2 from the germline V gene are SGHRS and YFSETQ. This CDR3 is CASTPDSRNTEAFF. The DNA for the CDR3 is TGCGCCAGCACCCCGGACAGCCGGAACACTGAAGCTTTCTTT.

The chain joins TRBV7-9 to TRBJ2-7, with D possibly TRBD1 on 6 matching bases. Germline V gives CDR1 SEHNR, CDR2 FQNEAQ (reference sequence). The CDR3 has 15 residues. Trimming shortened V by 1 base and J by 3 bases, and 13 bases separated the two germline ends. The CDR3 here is CASSLGTGRFYEQYF. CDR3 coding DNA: TGTGCCAGCAGCTTAGGTACAGGGCGTTTCTACGAGCAGTACTTC.

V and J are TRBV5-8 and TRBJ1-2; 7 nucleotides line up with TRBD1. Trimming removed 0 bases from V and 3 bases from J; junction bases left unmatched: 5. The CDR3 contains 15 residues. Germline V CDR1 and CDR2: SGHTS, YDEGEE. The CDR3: CASSLGDRADYGYTF. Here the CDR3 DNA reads TGTGCCAGCAGCTTGGGTGACAGGGCGGACTATGGCTACACCTTC.

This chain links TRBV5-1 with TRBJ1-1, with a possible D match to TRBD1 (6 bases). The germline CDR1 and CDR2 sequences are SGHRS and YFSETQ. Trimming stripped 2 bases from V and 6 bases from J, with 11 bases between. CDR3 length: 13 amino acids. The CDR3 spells CASSFGDRPEAFF. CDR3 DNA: TGCGCCAGCAGCTTCGGAGACAGGCCTGAAGCTTTCTTT.

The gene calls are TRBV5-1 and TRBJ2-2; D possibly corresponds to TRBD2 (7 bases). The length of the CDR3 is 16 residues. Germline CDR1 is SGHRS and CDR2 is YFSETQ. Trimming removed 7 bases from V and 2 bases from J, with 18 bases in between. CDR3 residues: CASRPEAGANTGELFF. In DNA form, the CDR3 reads TGCGCCAGCCGACCCGAGGCGGGGGCCAACACCGGGGAGCTGTTTTTT.

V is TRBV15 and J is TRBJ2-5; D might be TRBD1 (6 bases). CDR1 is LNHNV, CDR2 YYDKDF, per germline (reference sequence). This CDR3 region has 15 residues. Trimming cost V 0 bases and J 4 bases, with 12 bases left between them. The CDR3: CATSRDYGQRETQYF. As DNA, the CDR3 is TGTGCCACCAGCAGAGATTACGGACAGCGAGAGACCCAGTACTTC.

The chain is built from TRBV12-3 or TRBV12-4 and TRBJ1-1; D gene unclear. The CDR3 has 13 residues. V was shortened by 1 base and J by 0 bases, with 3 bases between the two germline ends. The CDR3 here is CASSLGMNTEAFF. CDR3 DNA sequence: TGTGCCAGCAGTTTAGGTATGAACACTGAAGCTTTCTTT.

This chain's CDR3 is CATERTSGNTGELFF. The CDR3 DNA follows: TGTGCCACTGAAAGGACTAGCGGTAACACCGGGGAGCTGTTTTTT. The V and J genes are TRBV19 and TRBJ2-2, with TRBD2 matching 10 bases. The CDR3 extends over 15 amino acids. CDR1 and CDR2 (germline): LNHDA, SQIVND (reference sequence). V lost 10 bases, J lost 2 bases, and 7 bases stayed unmatched.

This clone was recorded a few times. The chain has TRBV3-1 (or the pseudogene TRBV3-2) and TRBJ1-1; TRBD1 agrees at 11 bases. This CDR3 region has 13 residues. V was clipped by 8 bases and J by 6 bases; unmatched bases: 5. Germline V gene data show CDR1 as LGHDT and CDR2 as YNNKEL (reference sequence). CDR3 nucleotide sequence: TGTGCCAGCGGCGGACAGGGGGCAGCTGAAGCTTTCTTT. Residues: CASGGQGAAEAFF.

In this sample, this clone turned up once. The CDR3 loop reads CASSFGGVSGNTIYF. DNA for the CDR3: TGTGCCAGCAGCTTCGGCGGGGTCTCTGGAAACACCATATATTTT. This sequence joins TRBV7-9 and TRBJ1-3; no definite D call. The CDR3 is 15 amino acids. Germline V lookup: CDR1 SEHNR, CDR2 FQNEAQ (reference sequence). With 3 bases removed from V and 0 bases from J, the gap between germline ends came to 9 bases.

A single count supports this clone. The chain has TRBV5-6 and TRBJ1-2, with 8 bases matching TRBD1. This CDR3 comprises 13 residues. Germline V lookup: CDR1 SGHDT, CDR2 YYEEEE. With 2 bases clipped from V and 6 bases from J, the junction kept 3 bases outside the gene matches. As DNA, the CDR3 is TGTGCCAGCAGCTTCGGACAGGGAGATGGCTACACCTTC. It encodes CASSFGQGDGYTF.

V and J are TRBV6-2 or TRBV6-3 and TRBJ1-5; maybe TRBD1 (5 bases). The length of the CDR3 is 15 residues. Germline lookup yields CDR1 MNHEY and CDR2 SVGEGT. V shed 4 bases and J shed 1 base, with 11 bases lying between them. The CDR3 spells CASSWTSGSNQPQHF. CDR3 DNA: TGTGCCAGCAGTTGGACCTCAGGGAGCAATCAGCCCCAGCATTTT.

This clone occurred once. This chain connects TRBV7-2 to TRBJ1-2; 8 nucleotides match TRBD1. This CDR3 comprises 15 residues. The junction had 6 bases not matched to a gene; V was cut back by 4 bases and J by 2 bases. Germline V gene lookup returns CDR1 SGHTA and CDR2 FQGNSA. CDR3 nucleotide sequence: TGTGCCAGCAGCTCGAAGACAGGGGAAAACTATGGCTACACCTTC. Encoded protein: CASSSKTGENYGYTF. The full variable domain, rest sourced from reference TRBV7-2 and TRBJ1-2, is GAGVSQSPSNKVTEKGKDVELRCDPISGHTALYWYRQSLGQGLEFLIYFQGNSAPDKSGLPSDRFSAERTGGSVSTLTIQRTQQEDSAVYLCASSSKTGENYGYTFGSGTRLTVV.

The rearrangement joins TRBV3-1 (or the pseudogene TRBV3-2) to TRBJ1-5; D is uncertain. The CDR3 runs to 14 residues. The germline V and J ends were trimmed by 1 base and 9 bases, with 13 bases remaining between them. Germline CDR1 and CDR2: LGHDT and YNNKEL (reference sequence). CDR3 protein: CASSQAPGVRPQHF. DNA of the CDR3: TGTGCCAGCAGCCAAGCTCCAGGTGTAAGGCCCCAGCATTTT.

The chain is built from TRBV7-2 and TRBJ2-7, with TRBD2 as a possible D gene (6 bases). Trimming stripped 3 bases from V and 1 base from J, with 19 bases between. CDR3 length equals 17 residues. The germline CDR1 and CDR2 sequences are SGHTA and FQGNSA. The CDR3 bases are TGTGCCAGCAGCTTGGGCTACATGCATGCGGGGTCCTACGAGCAGTACTTC. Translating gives CASSLGYMHAGSYEQYF. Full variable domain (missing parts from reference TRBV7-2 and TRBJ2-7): GAGVSQSPSNKVTEKGKDVELRCDPISGHTALYWYRQSLGQGLEFLIYFQGNSAPDKSGLPSDRFSAERTGGSVSTLTIQRTQQEDSAVYLCASSLGYMHAGSYEQYFGPGTRLTVT.

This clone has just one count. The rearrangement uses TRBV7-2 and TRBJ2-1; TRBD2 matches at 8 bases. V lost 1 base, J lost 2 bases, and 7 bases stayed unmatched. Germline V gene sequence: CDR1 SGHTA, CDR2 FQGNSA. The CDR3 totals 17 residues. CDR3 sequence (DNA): TGTGCCAGCAGCTTAGTTTCGCGGGGGGCCCCCTACAATGAGCAGTTCTTC. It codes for CASSLVSRGAPYNEQFF.

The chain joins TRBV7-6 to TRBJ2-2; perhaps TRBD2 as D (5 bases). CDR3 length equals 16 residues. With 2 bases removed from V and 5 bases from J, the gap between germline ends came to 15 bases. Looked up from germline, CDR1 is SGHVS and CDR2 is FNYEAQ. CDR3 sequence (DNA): TGTGCCAGCAGCTTAACAGCTGGGTCGGGGACCGGGGAGCTGTTTTTT. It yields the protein CASSLTAGSGTGELFF.

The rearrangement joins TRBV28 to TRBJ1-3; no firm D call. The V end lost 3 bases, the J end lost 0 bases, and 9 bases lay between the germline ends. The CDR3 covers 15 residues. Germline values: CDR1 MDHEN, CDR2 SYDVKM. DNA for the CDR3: TGTGCCAGCAGTTTCGGGTCCCACTCTGGAAACACCATATATTTT. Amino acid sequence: CASSFGSHSGNTIYF.

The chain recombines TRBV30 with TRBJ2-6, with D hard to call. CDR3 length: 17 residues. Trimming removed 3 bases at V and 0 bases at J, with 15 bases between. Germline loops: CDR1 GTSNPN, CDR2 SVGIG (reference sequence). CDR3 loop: CAWRPPYPFSGANVLTF. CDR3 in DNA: TGTGCCTGGAGACCCCCCTATCCCTTCTCTGGGGCCAACGTCCTGACTTTC. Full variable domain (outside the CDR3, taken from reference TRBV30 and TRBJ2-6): SQTIHQWPATLVQPVGSPLSLECTVEGTSNPNLYWYRQAAGRGLQLLFYSVGIGQISSEVPQNLSASRPQDRQFILSSKKLLLSDSGFYLCAWRPPYPFSGANVLTFGAGSRLTVL.

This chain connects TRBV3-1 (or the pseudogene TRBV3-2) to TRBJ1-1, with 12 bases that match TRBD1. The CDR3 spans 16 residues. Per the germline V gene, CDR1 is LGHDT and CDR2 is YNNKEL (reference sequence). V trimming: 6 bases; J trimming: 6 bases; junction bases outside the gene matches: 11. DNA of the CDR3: TGTGCCAGCAGGCCGGGACAGGGGGCTGGTGAGTCTGAAGCTTTCTTT. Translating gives CASRPGQGAGESEAFF.

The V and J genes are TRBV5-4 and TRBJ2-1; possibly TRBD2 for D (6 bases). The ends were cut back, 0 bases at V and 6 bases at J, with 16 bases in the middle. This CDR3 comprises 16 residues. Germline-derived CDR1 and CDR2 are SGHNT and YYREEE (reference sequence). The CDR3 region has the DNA TGTGCCAGCAGCTTGGCACTAGCCGTTGATCGCAATGAGCAGTTCTTC. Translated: CASSLALAVDRNEQFF.

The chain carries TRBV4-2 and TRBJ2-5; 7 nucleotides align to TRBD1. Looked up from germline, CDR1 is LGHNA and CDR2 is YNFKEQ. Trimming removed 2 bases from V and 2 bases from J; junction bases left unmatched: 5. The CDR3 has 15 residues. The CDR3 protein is CASSQWAGGQETQYF. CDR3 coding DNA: TGTGCCAGCAGCCAATGGGCAGGGGGACAAGAGACCCAGTACTTC.

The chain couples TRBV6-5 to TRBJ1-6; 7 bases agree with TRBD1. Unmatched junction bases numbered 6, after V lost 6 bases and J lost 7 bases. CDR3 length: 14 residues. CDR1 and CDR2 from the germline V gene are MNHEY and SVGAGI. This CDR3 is CASRRQGENSPLHF. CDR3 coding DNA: TGTGCCAGCAGACGACAGGGTGAAAATTCACCCCTCCACTTT.

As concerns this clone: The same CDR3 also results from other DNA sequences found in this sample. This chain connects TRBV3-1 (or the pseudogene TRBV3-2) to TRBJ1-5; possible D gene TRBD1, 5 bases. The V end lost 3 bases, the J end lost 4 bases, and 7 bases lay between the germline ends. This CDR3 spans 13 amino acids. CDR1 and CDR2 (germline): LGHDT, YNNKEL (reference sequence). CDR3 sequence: CASSQGQNQPQHF. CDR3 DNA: TGTGCCAGCAGCCAGGGGCAGAATCAGCCCCAGCATTTT.